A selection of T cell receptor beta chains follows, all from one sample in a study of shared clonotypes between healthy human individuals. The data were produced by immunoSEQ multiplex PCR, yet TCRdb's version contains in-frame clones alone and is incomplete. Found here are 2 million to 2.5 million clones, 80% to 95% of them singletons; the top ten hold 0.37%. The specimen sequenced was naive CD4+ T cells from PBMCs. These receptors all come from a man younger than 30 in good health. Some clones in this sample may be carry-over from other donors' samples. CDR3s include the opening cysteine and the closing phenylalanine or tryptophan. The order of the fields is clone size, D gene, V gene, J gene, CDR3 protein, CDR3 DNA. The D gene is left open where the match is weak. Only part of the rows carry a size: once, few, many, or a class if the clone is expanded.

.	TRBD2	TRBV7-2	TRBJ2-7	CATRGTSPYEQYF	TGTGCCACCAGGGGGACTAGCCCCTACGAGCAGTACTTC
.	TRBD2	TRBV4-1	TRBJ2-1	CASSQSGAGGRSNEQFF	TGCGCCAGCAGCCAATCGGGAGCGGGAGGGCGATCCAATGAGCAGTTCTTC
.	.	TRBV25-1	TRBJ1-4	CASSGKSTNEKLFF	TGTGCCAGCAGTGGCAAATCCACAAATGAAAAACTGTTTTTT
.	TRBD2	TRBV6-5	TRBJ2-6	CASSTGGSGANVLTF	TGTGCCAGCAGCACGGGAGGCTCTGGGGCCAACGTCCTGACTTTC
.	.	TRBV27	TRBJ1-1	CASSLFRNTEAFF	TGTGCCAGCAGTTTGTTCAGGAACACTGAAGCTTTCTTT
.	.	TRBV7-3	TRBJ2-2	CASSLTFAGSGELFF	TGTGCCAGCAGCTTAACGTTTGCGGGGTCCGGGGAGCTGTTTTTT
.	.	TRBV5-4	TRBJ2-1	CASSPGRGRSNEQFF	TGTGCCAGCAGCCCGGGGAGGGGGCGGTCGAATGAGCAGTTCTTC
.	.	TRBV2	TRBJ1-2	CASSERQAGSGYTF	TGTGCCAGCAGTGAGCGGCAGGCGGGTAGCGGCTACACCTTC
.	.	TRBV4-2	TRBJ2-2	CASSRLQDPRVGELFF	TGTGCCAGCAGCCGGTTGCAAGACCCTAGGGTCGGGGAGCTGTTTTTT
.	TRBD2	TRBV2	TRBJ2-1	CASTAGIYNEQFF	TGTGCCAGCACAGCGGGGATTTACAATGAGCAGTTCTTC
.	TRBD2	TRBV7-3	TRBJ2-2	CASSLKFGGGTGELFF	TGTGCCAGCAGCTTAAAATTCGGGGGAGGGACCGGGGAGCTGTTTTTT
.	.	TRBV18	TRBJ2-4	CASSPPEAGSRNIQYF	TGTGCCAGCTCACCACCAGAAGCGGGTAGCCGAAACATTCAGTACTTC
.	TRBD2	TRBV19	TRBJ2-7	CASSTGLAGDSYEQYF	TGTGCCAGTAGTACCGGACTAGCGGGGGACTCCTACGAGCAGTACTTC
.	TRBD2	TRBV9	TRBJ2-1	CASSVGTSGFNEQFF	TGTGCCAGCAGCGTAGGGACTAGCGGATTCAATGAGCAGTTCTTC
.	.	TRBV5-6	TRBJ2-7	CASSLRVGEQYF	TGTGCCAGCAGCTTGAGGGTTGGCGAGCAGTACTTC
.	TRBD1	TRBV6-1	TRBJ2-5	CASSRDRGLDPQYF	TGTGCCAGCAGTAGGGACAGGGGCTTAGATCCCCAGTACTTC
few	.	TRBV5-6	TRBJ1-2	CASSLVGDYGYTF	TGTGCCAGCAGCTTAGTTGGGGACTATGGCTACACCTTC
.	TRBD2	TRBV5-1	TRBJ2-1	CASSWGLAGISYNEQFF	TGCGCCAGCAGCTGGGGACTAGCGGGCATTTCCTACAATGAGCAGTTCTTC
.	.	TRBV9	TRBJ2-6	CASSKASGANVLTF	TGTGCCAGCAGCAAGGCAAGCGGGGCCAACGTCCTGACTTTC
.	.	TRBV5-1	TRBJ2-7	CASSLASSYEQYF	TGCGCCAGCAGCTTGGCTAGCTCCTACGAGCAGTACTTC
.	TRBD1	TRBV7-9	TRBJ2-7	CASRKGGGQGAVGAEQYF	TGTGCCAGCAGGAAAGGTGGGGGACAGGGGGCAGTTGGAGCCGAGCAGTACTTC
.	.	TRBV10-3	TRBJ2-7	CAITRTPSYEQYF	TGTGCCATCACTAGGACTCCTTCCTACGAGCAGTACTTC
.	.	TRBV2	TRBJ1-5	CASSEVTLNQPQHF	TGTGCCAGCAGTGAGGTCACACTCAATCAGCCCCAGCATTTT
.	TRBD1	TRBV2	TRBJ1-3	CASSETVGTGHTIYF	TGTGCCAGCAGCGAAACCGTCGGGACAGGGCACACCATATATTTT
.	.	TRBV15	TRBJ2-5	CATSRNTGETQYF	TGTGCCACCAGCAGAAACACGGGGGAGACCCAGTACTTC
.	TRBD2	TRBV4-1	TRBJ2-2	CASSPLLAGLDTGELFF	TGCGCCAGCAGCCCCCTACTAGCGGGATTGGACACCGGGGAGCTGTTTTTT
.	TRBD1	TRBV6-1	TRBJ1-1	CASSGPRGRVTEAFF	TGTGCCAGCAGTGGCCCCAGGGGGCGTGTCACTGAAGCTTTCTTT
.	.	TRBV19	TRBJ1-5	CASSRQAGGQPQHF	TGTGCCAGTAGCAGACAGGCCGGGGGACAGCCCCAGCATTTT
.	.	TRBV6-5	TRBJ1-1	CASSYQGNTEAFF	TGTGCCAGCAGTTACCAGGGTAACACTGAAGCTTTCTTT
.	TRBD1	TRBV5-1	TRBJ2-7	CASSLIQGAPYEQYF	TGCGCCAGCAGCTTAATACAGGGGGCGCCATACGAGCAGTACTTC
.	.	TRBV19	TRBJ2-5	CASSGSRETQYF	TGTGCCAGTAGTGGTTCGAGGGAGACCCAGTACTTC
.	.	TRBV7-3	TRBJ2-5	CASSLTGSATETQYF	TGTGCCAGCAGCTTAACGGGCTCAGCTACAGAGACCCAGTACTTC
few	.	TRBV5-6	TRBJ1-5	CASSTLNQPQHF	TGTGCCAGCAGCACCCTTAATCAGCCCCAGCATTTT
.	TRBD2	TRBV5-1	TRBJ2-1	CASTLVAGGYNEQFF	TGCGCCAGCACCTTGGTGGCGGGAGGGTACAATGAGCAGTTCTTC